This entry lists 15 T cell receptor beta chains sequenced from one sample in a study of regulatory T cells in long-lasting Graves disease. For TCR beta, libraries came from iRepertoire HTBI primers and Arm-PCR of CDR3 regions. TCRdb analysed the multiplex PCR reads with MiXCR anew, one entry per CDR3 protein. The sample consists of roughly 700,000 distinct CDR3 sequences, around 30% of them appearing once. Time point given: persistent/refractory GD, antithyroid drugs over 5 years with positive TRAb. PBMC RNA served as the TCR library source. Source: peripheral blood mononuclear cells (PBMCs), taken when the disease was refractory, from a patient treated with antithyroid drugs. Every receptor here comes from a female donor with Graves disease.

This clonotype was seen many times. The chain links TRBV6-1 to TRBJ2-7; the D is unclear. The CDR3 runs 13 residues. V dropped 2 bases and J dropped 4 bases, with 9 bases sitting between them. CDR1 is MNHNS and CDR2 is SASEGT in the germline V gene. The CDR3 here is CASSEKGTYEQYF. CDR3 bases: TGTGCCAGCAGTGAAAAGGGCACGTACGAGCAGTACTTC.

This clonotype was detected only a few times. The gene calls are TRBV5-5 and TRBJ1-2, with 9 bases aligning to TRBD1. The V and J ends lost 6 bases and 4 bases, in that order; junction bases with no gene match: 13. CDR3 length: 16 residues. Per the germline V gene, CDR1 is SGHKS and CDR2 is YYEKEE (reference sequence). CDR3 residues: CASTDWDRTGVYGYTF. The CDR3 DNA sequence: TGTGCCAGCACTGACTGGGACCGGACAGGGGTCTATGGCTACACCTTC.

Ten or more counts support this clonotype. The chain couples TRBV12-3 or TRBV12-4 to TRBJ2-6, with TRBD1 identical over 8 bases. CDR3 length: 16 residues. The J segment lost 0 bases and the V segment lost 6 bases, leaving 4 bases of the junction unmatched. CDR3 coding DNA: TGTGCCAGCAGACGGACAGGGAACTCTGGGGCCAACGTCCTGACTTTC. It codes for CASRRTGNSGANVLTF.

The chain recombines TRBV30 with TRBJ2-5; TRBD1 is a possible D gene (6 bases). Germline CDR1 reads GTSNPN; CDR2 reads SVGIG (reference sequence). Trimming left V 1 base short and J 4 bases short, with 13 bases between. CDR3 length equals 14 residues. The CDR3 loop is CAWSAQGGAETQYF. CDR3 nucleotides: TGTGCCTGGAGTGCACAGGGCGGAGCAGAGACCCAGTACTTC.

V and J are TRBV10-3 and TRBJ1-1, with a possible D match to TRBD1 (5 bases). V dropped 10 bases and J dropped 1 base, with 10 bases sitting between them. The germline CDR1 and CDR2 sequences are ENHRY and SYGVKD. The CDR3 runs to 12 residues. DNA of the CDR3: TGTGCCAACCAGGACAAGAACACTGAAGCTTTCTTT. Protein sequence: CANQDKNTEAFF.

This clonotype was counted only a few times. This rearrangement joins TRBV9 to TRBJ1-1; the D is unclear. Germline lookup yields CDR1 SGDLS and CDR2 YYNGEE. The CDR3 contains 13 residues. V lost 3 bases and J lost 8, with 14 bases in between. The CDR3, as DNA: TGTGCCAGCAGCGCTTCCCCTCGTAGGGAAGCTTTCTTT. Translated: CASSASPRREAFF.

The V call is TRBV5-1, the J call TRBJ1-2; D may be TRBD1 (6 bases). V lost 3 bases to trimming and J lost 7 bases, with 13 bases between them. This CDR3 is 13 amino acids long. Germline V gene sequence: CDR1 SGHRS, CDR2 YFSETQ. The CDR3 DNA reads TGCGCCAGCAGCTGGGGCGGGGGCTCTGGCTACACCTTC. This sequence encodes CASSWGGGSGYTF.

The chain carries TRBV4-2 and TRBJ2-3, with 10 positions matching TRBD1. After removal of 3 bases from V and 3 bases from J, the junction contained 6 bases not matched to a gene. The CDR3 is 16 residues long. Germline CDR1 reads LGHNA; CDR2 reads YNFKEQ. CDR3: CASSHLRDRGTDTQYF. CDR3 nucleotide sequence: TGTGCCAGCAGCCACCTACGGGACAGGGGAACAGATACGCAGTATTTT.

This clonotype was counted at least ten times. The chain couples TRBV2 to TRBJ1-2, with a weak D call TRBD1 (6 bases). The germline CDR1 and CDR2 sequences are SNHLY and FYNNEI. There are 16 residues in the CDR3. V was cut by 0 bases and J by 3 bases, with 14 bases left in between. The CDR3 DNA follows: TGTGCCAGCAGTGAAGCCCAACCTAAGGGGGACTATGGCTACACCTTC. The encoded protein is CASSEAQPKGDYGYTF.

This clonotype was seen more than once but under ten times. This chain joins TRBV19 and TRBJ1-5; 7 bases map to TRBD1. Germline V gene data show CDR1 as LNHDA and CDR2 as SQIVND (reference sequence). CDR3 length equals 15 residues. V lost 8 bases to trimming and J lost 6 bases; unmatched junction nucleotides: 13. CDR3 amino acids: CASEVWGRGGQPQHF. The CDR3 DNA follows: TGTGCCAGTGAGGTTTGGGGCAGGGGGGGTCAGCCCCAGCATTTT.

This clonotype was seen ten or more times. This rearrangement joins TRBV28 to TRBJ1-2; the match to TRBD1 covers 7 bases. Germline loops: CDR1 MDHEN, CDR2 SYDVKM. V was clipped by 6 bases and J by 2 bases; unmatched bases: 3. The CDR3 consists of 13 residues. The CDR3 DNA reads as TGTGCCAGCAGCTCGGGACAGAACTATGGCTACACCTTC. It translates to CASSSGQNYGYTF.

V is TRBV19 and J is TRBJ2-6; TRBD1 matches 7 bases. Germline trimming cut 5 bases from V and 2 bases from J; bases unmatched to any gene: 12. Germline V gene lookup returns CDR1 LNHDA and CDR2 SQIVND (reference sequence). This CDR3 has 18 residues. The CDR3 DNA sequence: TGTGCCAGTAGTTACCGAGGGGGCGCAGCGGCTGGGGCCAACGTCCTGACTTTC. This gives the protein CASSYRGGAAAGANVLTF. Full variable domain (outside the CDR3, taken from reference TRBV19 and TRBJ2-6): DGGITQSPKYLFRKEGQNVTLSCEQNLNHDAMYWYRQDPGQGLRLIYYSQIVNDFQKGDIAEGYSVSREKKESFPLTVTSAQKNPTAFYLCASSYRGGAAAGANVLTFGAGSRLTVL.

This chain links TRBV2 with TRBJ2-7; D unclear. The CDR3 runs 12 residues. V lost 4 bases and J lost 5, with 9 bases in between. CDR1 is SNHLY and CDR2 is FYNNEI in the germline V gene. The CDR3 coding sequence is TGTGCCAGCAGTGGGCAGAGCGACGAGCAGTACTTC. It translates to CASSGQSDEQYF. The entire variable domain, with the rest obtained from reference TRBV2 and TRBJ2-7, is as follows: EPEVTQTPSHQVTQMGQEVILRCVPISNHLYFYWYRQILGQKVEFLVSFYNNEISEKSEIFDDQFSVERPDGSNFTLKIRSTKLEDSAMYFCASSGQSDEQYFGPGTRLTVT.

This clonotype showed up many times. The chain recombines TRBV11-2 with TRBJ2-5; TRBD2 matches at 11 bases. The CDR3 runs 16 residues. V gave up 4 bases and J gave up 5 bases; unmatched junction bases: 9. Germline V gene lookup returns CDR1 SGHAT and CDR2 FQNNGV. The CDR3 DNA sequence: TGTGCCAGCAGCTCGATTCGACTAGCGGGAAGGGAGACCCAGTACTTC. This codes for CASSSIRLAGRETQYF.

This clonotype occurred a few times. One end of the junction fails to match germline, which may point to a read error. The J gene is TRBJ2-4, the V gene TRBV2; D assignment may be TRBD1 or TRBD2 (6 bases each). Germline CDR1 SNHLY, CDR2 FYNNEI. This CDR3 region has 16 residues. CDR3 DNA: TGTGCCAGTAGTGATATAGGGGGACTAGCCAAAAACATTCAGTACTTC. It codes for CASSDIGGLAKNIQYF.